The next 30 T cell receptor beta chains were all read from a single sample in a study of blood T cell repertoires in COVID-19. Generated by immunoSEQ multiplex PCR, the TCRdb table keeps only in-frame clones and is missing some. The sample lists 230,000 or so clones; over 70% were seen once. Sequencing was done on a sample of peripheral blood. Source of these receptors: a middle-aged man with active or convalescent COVID-19.

V is TRBV7-9 and J is TRBJ2-5; 9 nucleotides match TRBD2. CDR1 and CDR2 from the germline V gene are SEHNR and FQNEAQ (reference sequence). The ends lost 1 base at V and 1 base at J; junction bases unmatched: 4. The CDR3 is 16 residues long. This CDR3 is CASSLGAGGAQETQYF. CDR3 bases: TGTGCCAGCAGCTTAGGTGCGGGAGGGGCCCAAGAGACCCAGTACTTC.

This chain uses TRBV7-6 with TRBJ2-7; D may be TRBD2 (5 bases). Germline loops: CDR1 SGHVS, CDR2 FNYEAQ. V lost 2 bases, J lost 0 bases, and 11 bases lay in between. The CDR3 extends over 15 amino acids. CDR3 bases: TGTGCCAGCAGCTTAAGTAGCGCCAACTCCTACGAGCAGTACTTC. It translates to CASSLSSANSYEQYF.

The chain links TRBV9 to TRBJ2-3; D might be TRBD2 (5 bases). This CDR3 contains 15 residues. V was clipped by 4 bases and J by 3 bases, with 15 bases between them. Germline lookup yields CDR1 SGDLS and CDR2 YYNGEE. CDR3 loop: CASSLEGVETDTQYF. CDR3 sequence (DNA): TGTGCCAGCAGCCTTGAGGGCGTCGAGACAGATACGCAGTATTTT.

The chain employs TRBV15 and TRBJ1-4; perhaps TRBD1 as D (6 bases). The ends were cut back, 2 bases at V and 4 bases at J, with 11 bases in the middle. This CDR3 has 15 residues. CDR1 LNHNV and CDR2 YYDKDF come from the germline V gene (reference sequence). CDR3 nucleotides: TGTGCCACCAGCAGATCGGACAGCTTTAATGAAAAACTGTTTTTT. Translated: CATSRSDSFNEKLFF.

This clone was seen only a few times. The chain links TRBV29-1 to TRBJ2-5; 12 bases are a match to TRBD2. The CDR3 covers 16 residues. Germline V gene data show CDR1 as SQVTM and CDR2 as ANQGSEA. V shed 8 bases, J shed 1 base, and the junction held 11 bases outside the gene matches. The CDR3 DNA reads TGCAGCCAGGGGACTAGCGGGCGGCTTGGCCAAGAGACCCAGTACTTC. Its translation is CSQGTSGRLGQETQYF.

The chain links TRBV3-1 (or the pseudogene TRBV3-2) to TRBJ2-1, with TRBD2 matching 9 bases. This CDR3 is 15 amino acids long. V was clipped by 4 bases and J by 3 bases; unmatched bases: 4. The germline V gene has CDR1 LGHDT and CDR2 YNNKEL (reference sequence). DNA of the CDR3: TGTGCCAGCAGCCCGACTAGCGGCTACTACAATGAGCAGTTCTTC. Translating gives CASSPTSGYYNEQFF.

This clone came up once. The chain recombines TRBV9 with TRBJ2-3; 7 bases agree with TRBD2. Per the germline V gene, CDR1 is SGDLS and CDR2 is YYNGEE. CDR3 length: 16 amino acids. Losses at the gene ends were 4 bases for V and 1 base for J; bases not matched to a gene: 9. CDR3 sequence: CASSPRTRLGTDTQYF. For the CDR3, the DNA is TGTGCCAGCAGCCCACGGACTAGATTGGGCACAGATACGCAGTATTTT.

The chain links TRBV10-2 to TRBJ2-4; 11 bases match TRBD1. The ends lost 6 bases at V and 0 bases at J; junction bases unmatched: 10. The V gene's germline CDR1 is WSHSY and CDR2 SAAADI. This CDR3 has 18 amino acids. For the CDR3, the DNA is TGCGCCAGCAGCCCGGGACAGGGGGGAATGCTAGCCAAAAACATTCAGTACTTC. This codes for CASSPGQGGMLAKNIQYF.

The chain uses TRBV24-1 and TRBJ1-1, with D possibly TRBD1 on 6 matching bases. Per germline, CDR1 KGHDR and CDR2 SFDVKD. CDR3 length: 16 residues. The germline V and J ends were trimmed by 5 bases and 1 base, with 16 bases remaining between them. CDR3 bases: TGTGCCACCAGTGCGCGTACAGGGACGGCGAACACTGAAGCTTTCTTT. Amino acid sequence: CATSARTGTANTEAFF.

This rearrangement joins TRBV11-2 to TRBJ2-2; a weak D match, TRBD1 (6 bases). Trimming left V 7 bases short and J 4 bases short, with 16 bases between. Per germline, CDR1 SGHAT and CDR2 FQNNGV. This CDR3 has 15 amino acids. The CDR3 bases are TGTGCCAGCATCCCCGCACAGGGAGTCACCGGGGAGCTGTTTTTT. Protein: CASIPAQGVTGELFF.

V is TRBV5-5 and J is TRBJ1-5; D possibly corresponds to TRBD1 (6 bases). Germline-derived CDR1 and CDR2 are SGHKS and YYEKEE (reference sequence). V was shortened by 2 bases and J by 7 bases, with 16 bases between the two germline ends. The CDR3 is made up of 15 amino acids. This chain's CDR3 is CASSLGAGGQQPQHF. The CDR3 bases are TGTGCCAGCAGCTTAGGGGCGGGGGGGCAGCAGCCCCAGCATTTT.

J is TRBJ1-6 and V is TRBV2, with D possibly being TRBD1 (6 bases). Trimming shortened V by 1 base and J by 14 bases, and 15 bases separated the two germline ends. The CDR3 spans 14 residues. The germline CDR1 and CDR2 sequences are SNHLY and FYNNEI. CDR3 region: CASSEGTTGGTLHF. Written as DNA, the CDR3 is TGTGCCAGCAGTGAAGGGACGACAGGTGGGACCCTCCACTTT.

V and J are TRBV29-1 and TRBJ1-1; perhaps TRBD1 as D (6 bases). This CDR3 has 13 residues. The germline V and J ends were trimmed by 7 bases and 2 bases, with 14 bases remaining between them. The germline V gene has CDR1 SQVTM and CDR2 ANQGSEA. The DNA of the CDR3 is TGCAGCGGTTCACAGGGTTCTAACACTGAAGCTTTCTTT. It translates to CSGSQGSNTEAFF.

The J gene is TRBJ2-7, the V gene TRBV7-8, with D maybe TRBD2 (6 bases). This CDR3 spans 15 amino acids. CDR1 and CDR2 (germline): SGHVS, FQNEAQ. V was pared by 6 bases and J by 3 bases, with 18 bases between. The CDR3 region has the DNA TGTGCCAGCAGTTTAAGACTAGACTTAAACTACGAGCAGTACTTC. This gives the protein CASSLRLDLNYEQYF.

This clone was detected once. The chain carries TRBV6-5 and TRBJ2-7; 7 bases align to TRBD1. CDR3 length: 14 amino acids. V dropped 7 bases and J dropped 2; count of bases not matched to a gene: 8. Germline V lookup: CDR1 MNHEY, CDR2 SVGAGI. The CDR3 nucleotides are TGTGCCAGCACCACACAGGGGTCAGCCTACGAGCAGTACTTC. Translation: CASTTQGSAYEQYF.

CDR3 nucleotides: TGTGCCAGCTCACCTGGGGGACAGGGGAACACCGGGGAGCTGTTTTTT. Its translation is CASSPGGQGNTGELFF. The rearrangement joins TRBV18 to TRBJ2-2; TRBD1 agrees at 9 bases. CDR1 KGHSH and CDR2 LQKENI come from the germline V gene. With V trimmed by 3 bases and J by 1 base, 3 bases remained unmatched. CDR3 length equals 16 residues. The full variable domain, completed using reference TRBV18 and TRBJ2-2, is NAGVMQNPRHLVRRRGQEARLRCSPMKGHSHVYWYRQLPEEGLKFMVYLQKENIIDESGMPKERFSAEFPKEGPSILRIQQVVRGDSAAYFCASSPGGQGNTGELFFGEGSRLTVL.

This rearrangement joins TRBV19 to TRBJ1-1; D remains ambiguous. The CDR3 length is 13 residues. The ends were cut back, 6 bases at V and 1 base at J, with 9 bases in the middle. The germline CDR1 and CDR2 sequences are LNHDA and SQIVND (reference sequence). The CDR3 loop is CASSAGWNTEAFF. DNA for the CDR3: TGTGCCAGTAGCGCGGGGTGGAACACTGAAGCTTTCTTT.

This chain connects TRBV10-2 to TRBJ1-1, with 8 bases fitting TRBD1. The V segment lost 2 bases and the J segment 6 bases; nucleotides outside the gene matches: 5. The CDR3 sequence is 14 residues long. Germline V CDR1 and CDR2: WSHSY, SAAADI. CDR3 coding DNA: TGCGCCAGCAGTGAGGGCAGGGGGCTCTCTGAAGCTTTCTTT. Protein: CASSEGRGLSEAFF.

The chain employs TRBV5-1 and TRBJ2-3; weak D call: TRBD1 (6 bases). V was pared by 2 bases and J by 3 bases, with 10 bases between. The CDR3 extends over 14 amino acids. Germline lookup yields CDR1 SGHRS and CDR2 YFSETQ. This CDR3 reads CASSFATGTDTQYF. In DNA form, the CDR3 reads TGCGCCAGCAGCTTCGCCACAGGGACAGATACGCAGTATTTT.

A single count supports this clone. This chain connects TRBV10-3 to TRBJ2-5, with D uncertain. CDR1 is ENHRY and CDR2 is SYGVKD in the germline V gene. The CDR3 totals 13 residues. The V end lost 6 bases, the J end lost 2 bases, and 10 bases lay between the germline ends. Here the CDR3 reads CAIRRASQETQYF. CDR3 bases: TGTGCCATCAGACGTGCGTCTCAAGAGACCCAGTACTTC.

The chain combines TRBV3-1 (or the pseudogene TRBV3-2) with TRBJ2-7; possibly TRBD1 for D (6 bases). Trimming removed 3 bases at V and 2 bases at J, with 8 bases between. Germline V gene sequence: CDR1 LGHDT, CDR2 YNNKEL (reference sequence). The CDR3 runs 13 residues. CDR3 region: CASSQGATYEQYF. CDR3 coding DNA: TGTGCCAGCAGCCAGGGGGCCACCTACGAGCAGTACTTC.

A few counts support this clone. The chain couples TRBV3-1 (or the pseudogene TRBV3-2) to TRBJ2-1; D perhaps matches TRBD2 (6 bases). CDR1 and CDR2 (germline): LGHDT, YNNKEL (reference sequence). The CDR3 has 15 amino acids. V was clipped by 2 bases and J by 4 bases, with 12 bases between them. Here the CDR3 reads CASSQQAGQYNEQFF. CDR3 nucleotides: TGTGCCAGCAGCCAACAGGCGGGGCAATACAATGAGCAGTTCTTC.

The chain uses TRBV6-1 and TRBJ1-5; D not certain. Per germline, CDR1 MNHNS and CDR2 SASEGT. The length of the CDR3 is 15 residues. Between the trimmed V and J ends, which lost 0 bases and 6 bases, there was a span of 12 bases. The CDR3 nucleotides are TGTGCCAGCAGTGAAGCAATGAACAGTGCTCAGCCCCAGCATTTT. This encodes CASSEAMNSAQPQHF.

This clone has a single count. V is TRBV7-9 and J is TRBJ2-3, with D perhaps matching TRBD1 (5 bases). Germline V gives CDR1 SEHNR, CDR2 FQNEAQ (reference sequence). The CDR3 has 11 amino acids. The V end was cut by 9 bases, the J end by 4 bases, with 8 bases between. For the CDR3, the DNA is TGTGCCAGTCAGGGTCCAGATACGCAGTATTTT. Translated, it gives CASQGPDTQYF.

This clone was observed once. The chain carries TRBV5-1 and TRBJ1-2; unclear D gene. The germline V gene has CDR1 SGHRS and CDR2 YFSETQ. Trimming removed 3 bases from V and 0 bases from J, with 15 bases in between. This CDR3 has 16 residues. In DNA, the CDR3 is TGCGCCAGCAGCTCGACTCCGACGGAGACTAACTATGGCTACACCTTC. The encoded protein is CASSSTPTETNYGYTF.

V and J are TRBV7-6 and TRBJ2-7; D may be TRBD2 (5 bases). The CDR3 length is 16 residues. Germline V lookup: CDR1 SGHVS, CDR2 FNYEAQ. V was cut by 2 bases and J by 5 bases, with 19 bases left in between. The CDR3 sequence: CASSLTTTIGGNEQYF. DNA for the CDR3: TGTGCCAGCAGCTTAACTACGACAATCGGAGGAAACGAGCAGTACTTC.

The chain recombines TRBV19 with TRBJ1-1; D not certain. With 5 bases removed from V and 4 bases from J, the gap between germline ends came to 23 bases. Germline CDR1 and CDR2: LNHDA and SQIVND (reference sequence). The length of the CDR3 is 17 residues. CDR3 in DNA: TGTGCCAGTAGTGTTATAGTGGTACGAGGGAGAAGCACTGAAGCTTTCTTT. It specifies CASSVIVVRGRSTEAFF.

The genes are TRBV19 and TRBJ1-1; 7 bases map to TRBD1. Germline assignment: CDR1 LNHDA and CDR2 SQIVND (reference sequence). Losses at the gene ends were 3 bases for V and 11 bases for J; bases not matched to a gene: 9. This CDR3 region has 13 residues. The DNA for the CDR3 is TGTGCCAGTAGTATCCTCATGACAGGGATGGCTTTCTTT. Amino acid sequence: CASSILMTGMAFF.

The gene calls are TRBV7-2 and TRBJ2-7; 8 bases agree with TRBD1. The germline gives CDR1 SGHTA, CDR2 FQGNSA. CDR3 length equals 14 residues. The V segment lost 4 bases and the J segment 3 bases; nucleotides outside the gene matches: 5. The CDR3 nucleotides read TGTGCCAGCAGCTACGGACAGGGTGGCTACGAGCAGTACTTC. The encoded protein is CASSYGQGGYEQYF.

The rearrangement joins TRBV30 to TRBJ2-7; 12 bases are shared with TRBD2. CDR1 and CDR2 from the germline V gene are GTSNPN and SVGIG (reference sequence). With V trimmed by 1 base and J by 2 bases, 9 bases remained unmatched. This CDR3 contains 17 residues. CDR3 sequence reads: CAWSGTSGRHTAYEQYF. The CDR3 region has the DNA TGTGCCTGGAGTGGAACTAGCGGGAGGCACACTGCCTACGAGCAGTACTTC.